These T cell receptor beta chains were read from a single sample in a study of brain T cells in children with intractable seizures. The repertoire was sequenced with immunoSEQ multiplex PCR; TCRdb's copy has only in-frame clones and lacks some. The sample yields 20,000 to 25,000 clones, approximately 94% seen once. The starting material was peripheral blood, obtained at surgery. All receptors come from a boy younger than 18 with focal cortical dysplasia and intractable seizures. CDR3s include the opening cysteine and the closing phenylalanine or tryptophan. The D gene is left open where the match is weak. Clone size is stated in some rows and not others, as once, few, many or a class when expanded.

d_call: TRBD1; clone_size: -; j_call: TRBJ2-2; v_call: TRBV6-5; cdr3_nt: TGTGCCAGCAGTTACAGACAAGGGGGCGGCGGGGAGCTGTTTTTT; cdr3_aa: CASSYRQGGGGELFF
d_call: -; clone_size: -; j_call: TRBJ2-7; v_call: TRBV6-5; cdr3_nt: TGTGCCAGCAGTTACTCGGGACGGACGGTTAGCGAGCAGTACTTC; cdr3_aa: CASSYSGRTVSEQYF
d_call: -; clone_size: once; j_call: TRBJ2-2; v_call: TRBV3-1/TRBV3-2; cdr3_nt: TGTGCCAGCAGCCCCGACCTATCCACCGGGGAGCTGTTTTTT; cdr3_aa: CASSPDLSTGELFF
d_call: -; clone_size: -; j_call: TRBJ2-3; v_call: TRBV5-4; cdr3_nt: TGTGCCAGCAGCCAACAGGGTGGAGATACGCAGTATTTT; cdr3_aa: CASSQQGGDTQYF
d_call: TRBD1; clone_size: -; j_call: TRBJ1-1; v_call: TRBV7-2; cdr3_nt: TGTGCCAGCAGCCGTATATATGTGCAGGGGGTGAACACTGAAGCTTTCTTT; cdr3_aa: CASSRIYVQGVNTEAFF
d_call: -; clone_size: -; j_call: TRBJ1-5; v_call: TRBV6-2/TRBV6-3; cdr3_nt: TGTGCCAGCAGTTACATTCTGGCGGGTCAGCCCCAGCATTTT; cdr3_aa: CASSYILAGQPQHF
d_call: -; clone_size: -; j_call: TRBJ2-1; v_call: TRBV6-1; cdr3_nt: TGTGCCAGCAGTGAGTTTGGACACCAGCAGTTCTTC; cdr3_aa: CASSEFGHQQFF
d_call: -; clone_size: -; j_call: TRBJ1-2; v_call: TRBV4-1; cdr3_nt: TGCGCCAGCAGCCAAGAAGGACTACAGCCTTATGGCTACACCTTC; cdr3_aa: CASSQEGLQPYGYTF
d_call: -; clone_size: -; j_call: TRBJ2-3; v_call: TRBV30; cdr3_nt: TGTGCCTGGACCCTGACTAGATCAGATACGCAGTATTTT; cdr3_aa: CAWTLTRSDTQYF
d_call: TRBD2; clone_size: -; j_call: TRBJ2-3; v_call: TRBV29-1; cdr3_nt: TGCAGCGTTGAAGATTATGGACTAGGGGCCGATACGCAGTATTTT; cdr3_aa: CSVEDYGLGADTQYF
d_call: -; clone_size: -; j_call: TRBJ2-2; v_call: TRBV24-1; cdr3_nt: TGTGCCACCAGTGATTTGCCGGAGCCGTCGAACACCGGGGAGCTGTTTTTT; cdr3_aa: CATSDLPEPSNTGELFF
d_call: -; clone_size: few; j_call: TRBJ2-1; v_call: TRBV11-2; cdr3_nt: TGTGCCAGCAGCTTAGTGGGACAACTGAACAATGAGCAGTTCTTC; cdr3_aa: CASSLVGQLNNEQFF
d_call: TRBD2; clone_size: -; j_call: TRBJ2-3; v_call: TRBV30; cdr3_nt: TGTGCCTGGACCTCGGGACTAGCGGGAGTGTGGGATACGCAGTATTTT; cdr3_aa: CAWTSGLAGVWDTQYF
d_call: -; clone_size: -; j_call: TRBJ1-1; v_call: TRBV7-8; cdr3_nt: TGTGCCAGCAGCCTAACGACTAATATGAACACTGAAGCTTTCTTT; cdr3_aa: CASSLTTNMNTEAFF
d_call: -; clone_size: -; j_call: TRBJ1-1; v_call: TRBV27; cdr3_nt: TGTGCCAGCAGTAGAGGGCGGCAGGGGCTACCCATGAACACTGAAGCTTTCTTT; cdr3_aa: CASSRGRQGLPMNTEAFF
d_call: -; clone_size: -; j_call: TRBJ2-7; v_call: TRBV12-5; cdr3_nt: TGTGCTAGTCTTTCCTACGAGCAGTACTTC; cdr3_aa: CASLSYEQYF
d_call: -; clone_size: -; j_call: TRBJ1-2; v_call: TRBV5-1; cdr3_nt: TGCGCCAGCAGCTTGCCTGGACAGAACTATGGCTACACCTTC; cdr3_aa: CASSLPGQNYGYTF
d_call: -; clone_size: -; j_call: TRBJ2-5; v_call: TRBV5-6; cdr3_nt: TGTGCCAGCAGCCAGGGACTCCTCGCGACCCAGTACTTC; cdr3_aa: CASSQGLLATQYF
d_call: -; clone_size: -; j_call: TRBJ1-2; v_call: TRBV5-1; cdr3_nt: TGCGCCAGCAGCGGGGGGCTAGATGGCTACACCTTC; cdr3_aa: CASSGGLDGYTF
d_call: TRBD2; clone_size: -; j_call: TRBJ2-5; v_call: TRBV5-1; cdr3_nt: TGCGCCAGCAGCTTACTAGCGGGGGGGCAAGAGACCCAGTACTTC; cdr3_aa: CASSLLAGGQETQYF
d_call: TRBD2; clone_size: -; j_call: TRBJ2-4; v_call: TRBV30; cdr3_nt: TGTGCCTGGACTAGCGGAGCCAGACTAGCCAAAAACATTCAGTACTTC; cdr3_aa: CAWTSGARLAKNIQYF
d_call: -; clone_size: -; j_call: TRBJ1-4; v_call: TRBV30; cdr3_nt: TGTGCCTGGAGTCGGGGGCAGACTAATGAAAAACTGTTTTTT; cdr3_aa: CAWSRGQTNEKLFF
d_call: TRBD2; clone_size: -; j_call: TRBJ2-1; v_call: TRBV3-1/TRBV3-2; cdr3_nt: TGTGCCAGCAGCCAACGGACTAGCGGGAGACGCCTGGGGCTAGGACAGTTCTTC; cdr3_aa: CASSQRTSGRRLGLGQFF
d_call: -; clone_size: -; j_call: TRBJ2-7; v_call: TRBV28; cdr3_nt: TGTGCCAGCAGTTTAAATAGCGAGGTACGCCTCTCCTACGAGCAGTACTTC; cdr3_aa: CASSLNSEVRLSYEQYF
d_call: -; clone_size: -; j_call: TRBJ1-1; v_call: TRBV11-1; cdr3_nt: TGTGCCAGCAGCTTGTCGGGGGGCGGGGGCACTGAAGCTTTCTTT; cdr3_aa: CASSLSGGGGTEAFF
d_call: TRBD1; clone_size: -; j_call: TRBJ1-2; v_call: TRBV11-2; cdr3_nt: TGTGCCAGCAGCTTAGTAGTAGGACAGGGAGGGTATGGCTACACCTTC; cdr3_aa: CASSLVVGQGGYGYTF
d_call: -; clone_size: -; j_call: TRBJ2-3; v_call: TRBV12-2; cdr3_nt: TGTGCAAGCCCCCCCCGGACTACCCACACAGATACGCAGTATTTT; cdr3_aa: CASPPRTTHTDTQYF
d_call: -; clone_size: -; j_call: TRBJ1-1; v_call: TRBV6-5; cdr3_nt: TGTGCCAGCAGTTTTTCCCCTACAGTAGGTAACACTGAAGCTTTCTTT; cdr3_aa: CASSFSPTVGNTEAFF
d_call: -; clone_size: -; j_call: TRBJ2-3; v_call: TRBV6-4; cdr3_nt: TGTGCCAGCAGTGACTGGGTCACAGATACGCAGTATTTT; cdr3_aa: CASSDWVTDTQYF
d_call: TRBD1; clone_size: -; j_call: TRBJ1-4; v_call: TRBV6-5; cdr3_nt: TGTGCCAGCAGCCAACAGGGACAGAATAATGAAAAACTGTTTTTT; cdr3_aa: CASSQQGQNNEKLFF
d_call: -; clone_size: -; j_call: TRBJ1-2; v_call: TRBV28; cdr3_nt: TGTGCCAGCAGTTTTGAAGGACGCCTGGGCCCTAACTATGGCTACACCTTC; cdr3_aa: CASSFEGRLGPNYGYTF
d_call: -; clone_size: -; j_call: TRBJ2-2; v_call: TRBV4-1; cdr3_nt: TGCGCCAGCAGCCCCCGACCCGTTTCCGGGGAGCTGTTTTTT; cdr3_aa: CASSPRPVSGELFF
d_call: -; clone_size: -; j_call: TRBJ1-1; v_call: TRBV13; cdr3_nt: TGTGCCAGCAGCTCGACTGAGAACACTGAAGCTTTCTTT; cdr3_aa: CASSSTENTEAFF
d_call: TRBD1; clone_size: -; j_call: TRBJ2-3; v_call: TRBV28; cdr3_nt: TGTGCCGGGGGGGACAGGGGCACAGATACGCAGTATTTT; cdr3_aa: CAGGDRGTDTQYF
d_call: -; clone_size: -; j_call: TRBJ2-1; v_call: TRBV16; cdr3_nt: TGTGCCAGCAGCCAATGGGTGGGAGTAAACAATGAGCAGTTCTTC; cdr3_aa: CASSQWVGVNNEQFF
d_call: TRBD2; clone_size: -; j_call: TRBJ2-3; v_call: TRBV6-5; cdr3_nt: TGTGCCAGCACCACGGGACTAGCGGGCTCAGATACGCAGTATTTT; cdr3_aa: CASTTGLAGSDTQYF
d_call: TRBD1; clone_size: -; j_call: TRBJ1-5; v_call: TRBV5-1; cdr3_nt: TGCGCCAGCAGCTCGGGGACAGGGGGGCAGCCCCAGCATTTT; cdr3_aa: CASSSGTGGQPQHF
d_call: -; clone_size: -; j_call: TRBJ1-1; v_call: TRBV19; cdr3_nt: TGTGCCAGTACTCAGGTGAACACTGAAGCTTTCTTT; cdr3_aa: CASTQVNTEAFF
d_call: TRBD2; clone_size: -; j_call: TRBJ2-1; v_call: TRBV27; cdr3_nt: TGTGCCAGCAGTTTACTAGCGGGAGTGTACAATGAGCAGTTCTTC; cdr3_aa: CASSLLAGVYNEQFF
d_call: TRBD1; clone_size: -; j_call: TRBJ2-7; v_call: TRBV5-1; cdr3_nt: TGCGCCAGCAGCGTGGGACAGGGGATCGACGAGCAGTACTTC; cdr3_aa: CASSVGQGIDEQYF
d_call: -; clone_size: -; j_call: TRBJ2-1; v_call: TRBV18; cdr3_nt: TGTGCCAGCTCACCCTTTAGTGCGGGGGCGACCTACAATGAGCAGTTCTTC; cdr3_aa: CASSPFSAGATYNEQFF
d_call: TRBD2; clone_size: -; j_call: TRBJ2-5; v_call: TRBV9; cdr3_nt: TGTGCCAGCAGCTCGACTAGCGGACAAGAGACCCAGTACTTC; cdr3_aa: CASSSTSGQETQYF
d_call: -; clone_size: once; j_call: TRBJ1-2; v_call: TRBV6-1; cdr3_nt: TGTGCCAGCAGTGGTGGATTGTTTTCCCGAACTAACTATGGCTACACCTTC; cdr3_aa: CASSGGLFSRTNYGYTF
d_call: TRBD2; clone_size: -; j_call: TRBJ2-1; v_call: TRBV7-2; cdr3_nt: TGTGCCAGCAGCCCCGGGACTAGCGGTGCTGAGCAGTTCTTC; cdr3_aa: CASSPGTSGAEQFF
d_call: -; clone_size: -; j_call: TRBJ2-7; v_call: TRBV4-1; cdr3_nt: TGCGCCAGCAGCTTCGTTCAGACACAGGGCCACTCTCTCTACGAGCAGTACTTC; cdr3_aa: CASSFVQTQGHSLYEQYF
d_call: TRBD1; clone_size: -; j_call: TRBJ2-7; v_call: TRBV5-6; cdr3_nt: TGTGCCAGCAGCCTGGACAGGGAGGTCTACGAGCAGTACTTC; cdr3_aa: CASSLDREVYEQYF
d_call: TRBD1; clone_size: -; j_call: TRBJ2-7; v_call: TRBV27; cdr3_nt: TGTGCCAGCAGTCCCCCCCCGGGACAGGGGTACGAGCAGTACTTC; cdr3_aa: CASSPPPGQGYEQYF
d_call: TRBD1; clone_size: -; j_call: TRBJ2-3; v_call: TRBV9; cdr3_nt: TGTGCCAGCAGCGTAGCGACAGGGTGGGACACAGATACGCAGTATTTT; cdr3_aa: CASSVATGWDTDTQYF
d_call: -; clone_size: -; j_call: TRBJ2-3; v_call: TRBV19; cdr3_nt: TGTGCCAGTAGTCCGGGATACCGGGATACGCAGTATTTT; cdr3_aa: CASSPGYRDTQYF
d_call: -; clone_size: -; j_call: TRBJ2-3; v_call: TRBV20-1; cdr3_nt: TGCAGTGCCCTCAGAACCGATACGCAGTATTTT; cdr3_aa: CSALRTDTQYF
d_call: -; clone_size: -; j_call: TRBJ1-1; v_call: TRBV15; cdr3_nt: TGTGCCACCAGCGGGGAGAGGGCTGAAGCTTTCTTT; cdr3_aa: CATSGERAEAFF
d_call: TRBD2; clone_size: -; j_call: TRBJ2-5; v_call: TRBV28; cdr3_nt: TGTGCCAGCAGTTTTCCAGGGGAGCGGGAGGCCCGCCCGGAGACCCAGTACTTC; cdr3_aa: CASSFPGEREARPETQYF
d_call: -; clone_size: -; j_call: TRBJ1-2; v_call: TRBV6-5; cdr3_nt: TGTGCCAGCAGTTACACCGCAGGGGAGCTCCGGGGCTACACCTTC; cdr3_aa: CASSYTAGELRGYTF
d_call: -; clone_size: -; j_call: TRBJ1-1; v_call: TRBV25-1; cdr3_nt: TGTGCCAGCAGGGGGAGGGAGTGGGGACCGATGATGAACACTGAAGCTTTCTTT; cdr3_aa: CASRGREWGPMMNTEAFF
d_call: TRBD1; clone_size: -; j_call: TRBJ1-1; v_call: TRBV3-1/TRBV3-2; cdr3_nt: TGTGCCAGCAGCAAGGACAGGGGATATCGTAACACTGAAGCTTTCTTT; cdr3_aa: CASSKDRGYRNTEAFF
d_call: TRBD1; clone_size: -; j_call: TRBJ2-3; v_call: TRBV4-1; cdr3_nt: TGCGCCAGCAGCCAACAATGGGAGGGGACAGGGACCACAGATACGCAGTATTTT; cdr3_aa: CASSQQWEGTGTTDTQYF
d_call: TRBD2; clone_size: -; j_call: TRBJ2-1; v_call: TRBV6-1; cdr3_nt: TGTGCCAGCAGTGAAGCGCGTAGCGGGGGGGCCCATGAGCAGTTCTTC; cdr3_aa: CASSEARSGGAHEQFF
d_call: -; clone_size: once; j_call: TRBJ2-1; v_call: TRBV6-5; cdr3_nt: TGTGCCAGCAGCCTGACCCTTGAGCAGTTCTTC; cdr3_aa: CASSLTLEQFF
d_call: -; clone_size: once; j_call: TRBJ2-3; v_call: TRBV27; cdr3_nt: TGTGCCAGCAAAAGTAGCGTCGGAGCGAGCACAGATACGCAGTATTTT; cdr3_aa: CASKSSVGASTDTQYF